One T cell receptor (beta chain) is described in this entry. Its antigen is still unknown. The treatment was: around 19 received Ad26.COV2.S at low or high dose, single or two shots; about 5 received placebo; per-sample allocation not given. Day 63 after the first injection of vaccine or placebo was the sampling time. This specimen comes from a study of Ad26.COV2.S vaccination and SARS-CoV-2 variants. Overall study: The donor belonged to the COV1001 Ad26.COV2.S trial arm. Study outcomes and limitations: Possible underestimation of total T cell responses by the TCR breadth and depth analyses was noted.

Profiling relied on immunoSEQ multiplex PCR, and the TCRdb table lists in-frame clones only, not all of them. The sample includes fewer than 500,000 clones, nearly 90% of them seen just once. Germline V gene lookup returns CDR1 SGHTA and CDR2 FQGNSA. The CDR3 is 14 residues long. J lost 7 bases, V lost 3 bases, and 5 bases had no gene match. The chain couples TRBV7-2 to TRBJ2-7; 11 bases map to TRBD2. The sequences come from peripheral blood, collected in a trial of Ad26.COV2.S vaccine versus placebo. The sequence was collected from a person aged 18-65 years who received the Ad26.COV2.S COVID-19 vaccine or a placebo. The CDR3 protein is CASSFSGRAGEQYV. CDR3 DNA: TGTGCCAGCAGCTTTAGCGGGAGGGCTGGAGAGCAGTACGTC.